This T cell receptor beta chain was captured in a study of shared T cell receptors in the human thymus. The ends were cut back, 0 bases at V and 4 bases at J, with 7 bases in the middle. Looked up from germline, CDR1 is LGHNA and CDR2 is YSLEER. The CDR3 contains 14 residues. Method: immunoSEQ multiplex PCR; TCRdb's copy keeps in-frame clones and lacks some. This sample carries over 650,000 clones, roughly 86% of them seen once, and the ten largest clones take 0.0094%. These data also formed part of another study, on human thymus T cells. That study adds: Donation was from healthy Finnish infants who were having corrective surgery that addressed congenital heart defects. Obtained as resections during corrective heart surgery, the thymus tissue was then studied. Thymic and blood repertoires appeared to show biased V and J gene usage. Related studies found that unrelated individuals share highly overlapping thymic repertoires.

The V call is TRBV4-3, the J call TRBJ1-3; D not resolved. This TCR derives from a boy under two years old with a congenital heart defect. Material for sequencing was thymocytes. This CDR3 reads CASSQEAVGNTIYF. As DNA, the CDR3 is TGCGCCAGCAGCCAAGAGGCAGTAGGAAACACCATATATTTT.